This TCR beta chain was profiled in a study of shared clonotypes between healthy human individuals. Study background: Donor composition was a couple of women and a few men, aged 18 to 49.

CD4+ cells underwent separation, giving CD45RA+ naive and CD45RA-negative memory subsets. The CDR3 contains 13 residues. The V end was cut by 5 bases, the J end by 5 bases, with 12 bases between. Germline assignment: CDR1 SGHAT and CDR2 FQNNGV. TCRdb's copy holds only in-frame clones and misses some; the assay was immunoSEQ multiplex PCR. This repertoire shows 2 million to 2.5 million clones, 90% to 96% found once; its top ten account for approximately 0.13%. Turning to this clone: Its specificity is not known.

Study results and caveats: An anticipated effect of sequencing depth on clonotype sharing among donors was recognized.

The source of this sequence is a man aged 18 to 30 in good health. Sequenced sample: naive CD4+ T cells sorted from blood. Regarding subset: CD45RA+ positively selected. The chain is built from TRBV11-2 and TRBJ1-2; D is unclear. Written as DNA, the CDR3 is TGTGCCAGCAGCAATATGGGCAGTTATGGCTACACCTTC. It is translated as CASSNMGSYGYTF.